Listed below are T cell receptor beta chains from one sample, sequenced in a study of vaccination effects on CD4 cells after COVID-19. These receptors' targets are unknown. The method was immunoSEQ multiplex PCR; TCRdb's version includes in-frame clones alone and lacks a portion of them. Of tens of thousands of clones listed, roughly three quarters are singletons. The sequencing used CD4+ T cells from PBMCs cultured with HCoV-NL63 spike peptides, collected before COVID-19 vaccination. The receptor set was obtained from a human donor who received a COVID-19 vaccine. Both conserved end residues are part of each CDR3. The D gene is left open where the match is weak. Expanded clones are given a class, and other clones once, few, many or no size at all.

J	size	V	D	DNA	CDR3
TRBJ1-4	.	TRBV6-5	TRBD1	TGTGCCAGCAGTTTGGACAGGCTAGCAACTAATGAAAAACTGTTTTTT	CASSLDRLATNEKLFF
TRBJ1-2	.	TRBV7-8	.	TGTGCCAGCAGCTTAGCAGCCAGGGGAACTGGCGGTAATGGCTACACCTTC	CASSLAARGTGGNGYTF
TRBJ2-3	.	TRBV30	TRBD2	TGTGCCTGGAGTCCCAACGGGCTAGCGGTGACAGATACGCAGTATTTT	CAWSPNGLAVTDTQYF
TRBJ2-3	.	TRBV18	.	TGTGCCAGCTCACCGGGACGGGCAGATACGCAGTATTTT	CASSPGRADTQYF
TRBJ1-2	.	TRBV30	.	TGTGCCTGGAACGAACAGGGATACTATGGCTACACCTTC	CAWNEQGYYGYTF
TRBJ2-2	.	TRBV11-1	TRBD1	TGTGCCAGCAGCTTATGGGGACAGTACACCGGGGAGCTGTTTTTT	CASSLWGQYTGELFF
TRBJ2-1	.	TRBV24-1	.	TGTGCCACCAGTGGTTGGGGGGACCAGGATGAGCAGTTCTTC	CATSGWGDQDEQFF
TRBJ1-3	.	TRBV5-1	TRBD1	TGCGCCAGCAGCACAACGACAGGGGTTGCTGGAAACACCATATATTTT	CASSTTTGVAGNTIYF
TRBJ2-1	once	TRBV13	.	TGTGCCAGCAGCCCGGTTGGGGGGGGCCGAAGGAATGAGCAGTTCTTC	CASSPVGGGRRNEQFF
TRBJ2-2	.	TRBV24-1	.	TGTGCCACCAGTGATTTTTGGGTCAACACCGGGGAGCTGTTTTTT	CATSDFWVNTGELFF
TRBJ1-2	few	TRBV2	.	TGTGCCAGCAGTGAAGCAAGGCAGCCACCGACGCTCTACACCTTC	CASSEARQPPTLYTF
TRBJ2-3	.	TRBV2	.	TGTGCCAGCAGTCCGAGGGGAGGGGGGAACACAGATACGCAGTATTTT	CASSPRGGGNTDTQYF